The 14 T cell receptor beta chains in this list originate from one sample, sequenced in a study of regulatory T cells in long-lasting Graves disease. As to time point: newly diagnosed GD, antithyroid drugs for less than 3 months. PBMC RNA was the source of the TCR library. Both iRepertoire HTBI primers and Arm-PCR of CDR3 regions were used to build the TCR beta libraries. TCRdb analysed the multiplex PCR reads with MiXCR anew, one entry per CDR3 protein. The table records under 700,000 distinct CDR3 sequences, about 16% of them present only once. The sample also formed part of further work on T cells in Graves' hyperthyroidism and ophthalmopathy.

Here the sequenced sample was peripheral blood mononuclear cells (PBMCs), taken at new diagnosis, from a patient treated with antithyroid drugs. The source of these receptors is a middle-aged woman with Graves disease.

This clonotype was seen repeatedly, ten times or more. This chain connects TRBV20-1 to TRBJ2-3; D ambiguous. The CDR3 sequence is 13 residues long. CDR1 DFQATT and CDR2 SNEGSKA come from the germline V gene (reference sequence). V lost 5 bases, J lost 0 bases, and 9 bases lay in between. CDR3 in amino acids: CSAFLPSTDTQYF. CDR3 nucleotide sequence: TGCAGTGCTTTCCTTCCAAGCACAGATACGCAGTATTTT.

This clonotype was detected a few times. The rearrangement links TRBV9 to TRBJ1-5; 9 bases are a match to TRBD1. CDR1 SGDLS and CDR2 YYNGEE come from the germline V gene. The CDR3 consists of 15 residues. V shed 3 bases and J 7 bases; nucleotides not matched to a gene: 8. This CDR3 is CASSGSGQGSQPQHF. The CDR3 nucleotides are TGTGCCAGCAGCGGATCGGGACAGGGAAGCCAGCCCCAGCATTTT. The whole variable domain, filled in from reference TRBV9 and TRBJ1-5, reads DSGVTQTPKHLITATGQRVTLRCSPRSGDLSVYWYQQSLDQGLQFLIQYYNGEERAKGNILERFSAQQFPDLHSELNLSSLELGDSALYFCASSGSGQGSQPQHFGDGTRLSIL.

This clonotype came up many times. V usage is TRBV11-3 and J usage is TRBJ2-5; TRBD2 is a possible D gene (6 bases). The V gene's germline CDR1 is SGHNT and CDR2 YENEEA. V was shortened by 5 bases and J by 1 base, with 14 bases between the two germline ends. The CDR3 runs to 15 residues. In DNA form, the CDR3 reads TGTGCCAGCAGCCTCCCCTATAGCGGCCAAGAGACCCAGTACTTC. Translated: CASSLPYSGQETQYF.

This clonotype occurred a few times. Sequence at one end of the junction differs from germline and may be a read error. The chain is built from TRBV10-3 and TRBJ2-5, with 8 bases that match TRBD2. This CDR3 has 14 amino acids. The germline V gene encodes CDR1 ENHRY and CDR2 SYGVKD. This chain's CDR3 is CAVSAPGGGETQYF. The CDR3 DNA reads TGTGCCGTCAGTGCCCCGGGAGGGGGAGAGACCCAGTACTTC.

About this clonotype: The junction departs from the called germline gene at one end, perhaps through a read error. The chain recombines TRBV12-3 or TRBV12-4 with TRBJ1-1, with D perhaps matching TRBD1 (5 bases). This CDR3 contains 12 residues. The chain's CDR3 is CACSLGGTEAFF. The CDR3, as DNA: TGTGCCTGCAGTTTGGGGGGAACTGAAGCTTTCTTT.

At least ten counts were recorded for this clonotype. The V call is TRBV7-9, the J call TRBJ1-5; weak D call: TRBD1 (6 bases). The V end lost 5 bases, the J end lost 3 bases, and 11 bases lay between the germline ends. Germline loops: CDR1 SEHNR, CDR2 FQNEAQ (reference sequence). CDR3 length: 14 amino acids. The CDR3 sequence is CASSNRDTNQPQHF. The CDR3 DNA is TGTGCCAGCAGCAACCGGGACACCAATCAGCCCCAGCATTTT.

This clonotype was observed a few times. The chain employs TRBV18 and TRBJ1-4; D call uncertain. CDR1 and CDR2 (germline): KGHSH, LQKENI. Trimming stripped 6 bases from V and 1 base from J, with 9 bases between. CDR3 size: 14 residues. The chain's CDR3 is CASSNRQTNEKLFF. Written as DNA, the CDR3 is TGTGCCAGCTCCAACCGACAAACTAATGAAAAACTGTTTTTT.

This clonotype was seen ten or more times. The genes are TRBV11-3 and TRBJ1-1; D ambiguous. V lost 3 bases and J 7 bases, leaving 9 bases between the germline ends. In germline, CDR1 is SGHNT, CDR2 YENEEA. This CDR3 comprises 12 residues. CDR3 sequence reads: CASSFGPDEAFF. CDR3 DNA sequence: TGTGCCAGCAGCTTTGGACCAGATGAAGCTTTCTTT.

The chain has TRBV14 and TRBJ1-3; D unclear. The CDR3 is 16 amino acids. The germline V gene has CDR1 SGHDN and CDR2 FVKESK. The V and J ends lost 5 bases and 0 bases respectively, with 14 bases between them. CDR3 bases: TGTGCCAGCAGCATGACCCTTACCATCTCTGGAAACACCATATATTTT. Translating gives CASSMTLTISGNTIYF.

Only a few counts were recorded for this clonotype. V is TRBV9 and J is TRBJ2-5; either TRBD1 or TRBD2 may fit D (6 bases each). This CDR3 has 16 amino acids. V gave up 3 bases and J gave up 2 bases, with 17 bases separating them. The germline gives CDR1 SGDLS, CDR2 YYNGEE. CDR3 nucleotides: TGTGCCAGCAGCGGTGGGGGGCGGTGGGGTCAAGAGACCCAGTACTTC. Translation: CASSGGGRWGQETQYF.

The chain couples TRBV6-1 to TRBJ1-1; 7 nucleotides match TRBD1. The length of the CDR3 is 15 residues. Germline V gene lookup returns CDR1 MNHNS and CDR2 SASEGT. V dropped 6 bases and J dropped 3; count of bases not matched to a gene: 10. CDR3 sequence reads: CASSHSTGEHTEAFF. For the CDR3, the DNA is TGTGCCAGCAGCCATTCTACAGGGGAGCACACTGAAGCTTTCTTT.

This clonotype was found many times. The rearrangement links TRBV6-1 to TRBJ2-1, with 16 bases that match TRBD2. The CDR3 spans 18 residues. V lost 7 bases and J lost 3; bases outside the gene matches: 9. CDR1 MNHNS and CDR2 SASEGT come from the germline V gene. CDR3 region: CASTPGTSGRAYYNEQFF. Here the CDR3 DNA reads TGTGCCAGCACTCCAGGGACTAGCGGGAGGGCCTACTACAATGAGCAGTTCTTC.

This chain connects TRBV5-1 to TRBJ2-3; 9 positions match TRBD2. The CDR3 is 13 amino acids. The germline gives CDR1 SGHRS, CDR2 YFSETQ. Trimming removed 6 bases from V and 1 base from J; junction bases left unmatched: 0. The DNA for the CDR3 is TGCGCCAGCACTAGCGGGGGCACAGATACGCAGTATTTT. Translating gives CASTSGGTDTQYF.

Remarks on this clonotype: This may be a read error: a much more frequent sequence differs by one nucleotide. The chain links TRBV28 to TRBJ1-6; D remains ambiguous. The CDR3 has 12 residues. Germline CDR1 reads MDHEN; CDR2 reads SYDVKM. CDR3 DNA sequence: TGTGCCAGCAGTTTATATGGTTCACCCCTCCGCTTT. Translated, it gives CASSLYGSPLRF.